The 20 T cell receptor beta chains below were found in one sample sequenced in a study of long-term antiretroviral therapy in people with HIV. With survey level as its setting, the immunoSEQ assay was v3.0. Assay used: immunoSEQ multiplex PCR; TCRdb lists only in-frame clones, some missing. This sample has fewer than 25,000 clones; over 60% occur once, and the top ten carry about 15%. The source was unsorted PBMCs, collected 2.9 years after starting antiretroviral therapy. The receptors derive from a woman aged 30 to 39 with HIV.

The chain employs TRBV6-1 and TRBJ2-5; the D gene is possibly TRBD2 (6 bases). Trimming removed 1 base from V and 4 bases from J, with 10 bases in between. Per germline, CDR1 MNHNS and CDR2 SASEGT. The CDR3 is 14 amino acids. CDR3 protein: CASSEGLGGETQYF. In DNA form, the CDR3 reads TGTGCCAGCAGTGAAGGACTGGGGGGAGAGACCCAGTACTTC.

This chain links TRBV5-6 with TRBJ2-1, with D possibly TRBD1 on 6 matching bases. The CDR3 consists of 11 residues. V lost 4 bases and J 15 bases, leaving 14 bases between the germline ends. Germline CDR1 and CDR2: SGHDT and YYEEEE. The CDR3 loop reads CASSHRDKPFF. The CDR3 DNA sequence: TGTGCCAGCAGCCACCGGGACAAGCCGTTCTTC.

The chain is built from TRBV6-5 and TRBJ2-7; 8 nucleotides agree with TRBD2. CDR1 and CDR2 (germline): MNHEY, SVGAGI. The CDR3 runs to 15 residues. J lost 7 bases, V lost 0 bases, and 8 bases had no gene match. CDR3: CASSYSRGGNNEQYF. CDR3 nucleotides: TGTGCCAGCAGTTACTCGCGCGGGGGGAATAATGAGCAGTACTTC.

The sample holds one count of this clone. The genes are TRBV18 and TRBJ2-5; D may be TRBD2 (5 bases). The CDR3 is 15 amino acids. Germline-derived CDR1 and CDR2 are KGHSH and LQKENI. V lost 3 bases to trimming and J lost 2 bases, with 13 bases between them. CDR3 sequence reads: CASSPASGKQETQYF. The DNA for the CDR3 is TGTGCCAGCTCACCGGCCTCGGGAAAGCAAGAGACCCAGTACTTC.

J is TRBJ1-2 and V is TRBV7-2; D may be TRBD1 (6 bases). With 1 base removed from V and 2 bases from J, the gap between germline ends came to 11 bases. CDR3 length: 15 amino acids. Germline V gene data show CDR1 as SGHTA and CDR2 as FQGNSA. This CDR3 reads CASSLEPGDNYGYTF. In DNA form, the CDR3 reads TGTGCCAGCAGCTTAGAGCCAGGGGACAACTATGGCTACACCTTC.

The rearrangement links TRBV9 to TRBJ2-3, with TRBD1 as a possible D gene (6 bases). The CDR3 is made up of 17 amino acids. V was pared by 0 bases and J by 3 bases, with 17 bases between. The V gene's germline CDR1 is SGDLS and CDR2 YYNGEE. The CDR3 spells CASSVDAGTIGTDTQYF. Written as DNA, the CDR3 is TGTGCCAGCAGCGTAGATGCCGGGACAATCGGGACAGATACGCAGTATTTT.

This clone was detected only once. The chain has TRBV6-4 and TRBJ1-2; no reliable D call. V was clipped by 3 bases and J by 5 bases, with 10 bases between them. This CDR3 comprises 13 residues. Germline CDR1 is MRHNA and CDR2 is SNTAGT. In nucleotides, the CDR3 is TGTGCCAGCAGTGAAGGGTTCGGATATGGCTACACCTTC. Protein: CASSEGFGYGYTF.

The chain recombines TRBV7-9 with TRBJ2-3; the match to TRBD2 covers 13 bases. The germline gives CDR1 SEHNR, CDR2 FQNEAQ (reference sequence). The CDR3 is 16 residues long. Trimming cost V 5 bases and J 1 base; bases outside gene matches: 3. As DNA, the CDR3 is TGTGCCAGCAGCCAAGGGACTAGCGGGGGCACAGATACGCAGTATTTT. The encoded protein is CASSQGTSGGTDTQYF.

There are a few counts of this clone. The gene calls are TRBV5-6 and TRBJ2-1; D gene ambiguous. V lost 4 bases and J lost 2, with 7 bases in between. The CDR3 consists of 13 residues. From germline, CDR1 is SGHDT and CDR2 YYEEEE. In DNA form, the CDR3 reads TGTGCCAGCAGCCTTGGGACCTACAATGAGCAGTTCTTC. Encoded protein: CASSLGTYNEQFF.

This chain uses TRBV6-1 with TRBJ1-6; the D gene is possibly TRBD1 (5 bases). The CDR3 consists of 13 residues. The germline V gene has CDR1 MNHNS and CDR2 SASEGT. V shed 8 bases and J shed 6 bases, with 11 bases lying between them. CDR3 loop: CASVATANSPLHF. The CDR3 bases are TGTGCCAGCGTAGCGACAGCTAATTCACCCCTCCACTTT.

This chain connects TRBV19 to TRBJ2-2; 9 bases align to TRBD1. With V trimmed by 0 bases and J by 2 bases, 4 bases remained unmatched. Germline loops: CDR1 LNHDA, CDR2 SQIVND (reference sequence). The CDR3 sequence is 17 residues long. CDR3 amino acids: CASSIDDRGGNTGELFF. CDR3 sequence (DNA): TGTGCCAGTAGTATAGATGACAGGGGGGGAAACACCGGGGAGCTGTTTTTT.

This chain connects TRBV7-2 to TRBJ2-7; 7 positions agree with TRBD1. J gave up 3 bases and V 4 bases, and 12 bases lay outside the gene matches. There are 16 residues in the CDR3. Germline CDR1 SGHTA, CDR2 FQGNSA. CDR3 amino acids: CASSYGPTGTYYEQYF. The CDR3 DNA reads as TGTGCCAGCAGCTACGGGCCGACAGGGACCTACTACGAGCAGTACTTC.

The J gene is TRBJ2-3, the V gene TRBV7-9, with a weak D call TRBD1 (6 bases). From germline, CDR1 is SEHNR and CDR2 FQNEAQ (reference sequence). This CDR3 has 15 residues. V gave up 5 bases and J gave up 3 bases, with 15 bases separating them. CDR3 sequence (DNA): TGTGCCAGCAGCCCCAGGCAGCAGGGGACAGATACGCAGTATTTT. This codes for CASSPRQQGTDTQYF.

The gene calls are TRBV7-8 and TRBJ1-2; D perhaps matches TRBD1 (5 bases). Germline CDR1 SGHVS, CDR2 FQNEAQ. The CDR3 has 15 amino acids. Trimming removed 2 bases at V and 4 bases at J, with 14 bases between. In DNA form, the CDR3 reads TGTGCCAGCAGCTTATCTGGGACGGCCATCTATGGCTACACCTTC. This gives the protein CASSLSGTAIYGYTF. The variable domain in full, with the rest retrieved from reference TRBV7-8 and TRBJ1-2, is GAGVSQSPRYKVAKRGQDVALRCDPISGHVSLFWYQQALGQGPEFLTYFQNEAQLDKSGLPSDRFFAERPEGSVSTLKIQRTQQEDSAVYLCASSLSGTAIYGYTFGSGTRLTVV.

This rearrangement joins TRBV11-3 to TRBJ1-3; no definite D call. Trimming took 0 bases from V and 2 from J, leaving 8 bases between them. This CDR3 contains 15 residues. CDR1 and CDR2 from the germline V gene are SGHNT and YENEEA. This CDR3 is CASSLDPITGNTIYF. CDR3 DNA sequence: TGTGCCAGCAGCTTAGATCCCATAACTGGAAACACCATATATTTT.

This rearrangement joins TRBV9 to TRBJ1-1, with D perhaps TRBD1 (6 bases). The CDR3 runs to 14 residues. Germline V gene data show CDR1 as SGDLS and CDR2 as YYNGEE. V was pared by 3 bases and J by 0 bases, with 9 bases between. The CDR3 sequence: CASSAGHLNTEAFF. For the CDR3, the DNA is TGTGCCAGCAGCGCGGGACACCTGAACACTGAAGCTTTCTTT.

V gene TRBV9 combines with J gene TRBJ1-2; no definite D call. Between the trimmed V and J ends, which lost 3 bases and 6 bases, there was a span of 3 bases. This CDR3 comprises 10 residues. CDR1 and CDR2 (germline): SGDLS, YYNGEE. CDR3 loop: CASSGNGYTF. The DNA of the CDR3 is TGTGCCAGCAGCGGGAATGGCTACACCTTC. Variable domain in full (rest from reference TRBV9 and TRBJ1-2): DSGVTQTPKHLITATGQRVTLRCSPRSGDLSVYWYQQSLDQGLQFLIQYYNGEERAKGNILERFSAQQFPDLHSELNLSSLELGDSALYFCASSGNGYTFGSGTRLTVV.

CDR3 coding DNA: TGTGCTAGTGGTTTTGGTTTCAATCAGCCCCAGCATTTT. Amino acids: CASGFGFNQPQHF. The gene calls are TRBV12-5 and TRBJ1-5; D gene uncertain. Per germline, CDR1 LGHNT and CDR2 FRNRAP. The CDR3 sequence is 13 residues long. The V end lost 3 bases, the J end lost 3 bases, and 6 bases lay between the germline ends.

This clone was observed a single time. Written as DNA, the CDR3 is TGTGCCAGTATGCCACCGGGACAGGGGGCAGACACTGAAGCTTTCTTT. This gives the protein CASMPPGQGADTEAFF. The chain recombines TRBV19 with TRBJ1-1; 12 positions agree with TRBD1. V lost 7 bases to trimming and J lost 3 bases; unmatched junction nucleotides: 9. The CDR3 totals 16 residues. Per the germline V gene, CDR1 is LNHDA and CDR2 is SQIVND (reference sequence).

V gene TRBV6-5 combines with J gene TRBJ1-1, with D possibly being TRBD1 (5 bases). CDR1 and CDR2 (germline): MNHEY, SVGAGI. V lost 0 bases and J 4 bases, leaving 12 bases between the germline ends. The CDR3 totals 15 residues. CDR3 DNA: TGTGCCAGCAGTTACTCGAGGCGGGGGATCACTGAAGCTTTCTTT. This sequence encodes CASSYSRRGITEAFF.